These T cell receptor beta chains were read from a single sample in a study of shared clonotypes between healthy human individuals. Method: immunoSEQ multiplex PCR; TCRdb's copy keeps in-frame clones and lacks some. The data contain around 350,000 clones, around four fifths of them seen just once; the ten biggest clones take up roughly a tenth. The material sequenced was memory CD4+ T cells sorted from blood. Receptor source: a man aged 30 to 39 in good health. Each CDR3 is given with its conserved first and last residue. The D gene is left open where the match is weak. The size entry is marked missing in some rows and otherwise reads once, few, many or a size class.

. | TRBJ2-1 | TRBV19 | few | TGTGCCAGTAGTATGAGCAGGAGCTCCTACAATGAGCAGTTCTTC | CASSMSRSSYNEQFF
. | TRBJ2-5 | TRBV2 | . | TGTGCCAGCAGCGCCCGGGGTGGGGAGACCCAGTACTTC | CASSARGGETQYF
. | TRBJ2-7 | TRBV6-1 | few | TGTGCCAGCACCATTTCCGGGACTTTAATCTACGAGCAGTACTTC | CASTISGTLIYEQYF
. | TRBJ2-5 | TRBV4-2 | . | TGTGCCAGCAGCCAAGATGGGGGGGCCCCCCAGTACTTC | CASSQDGGAPQYF
TRBD1 | TRBJ1-2 | TRBV6-1 | . | TGTGCCAGCAGTGAAGCCCTGGACAGGGGGGACTATGGCTACACCTTC | CASSEALDRGDYGYTF
TRBD2 | TRBJ2-7 | TRBV6-5 | once | TGTGCCAGCAGTTCTCCTAGCGGCTCCTACGAGCAGTACTTC | CASSSPSGSYEQYF
TRBD1 | TRBJ1-5 | TRBV29-1 | . | TGCAGCGTAGAAGGGGGCCGTGATCAGCCCCAGCATTTT | CSVEGGRDQPQHF
. | TRBJ2-7 | TRBV28 | . | TGTGCCAGCACCGTCGCGATTACCTACGAGCAGTACTTC | CASTVAITYEQYF
. | TRBJ1-1 | TRBV7-8 | . | TGTGCCAGCAGCACCCGGACAGCCCCAAAGAACACTGAAGCTTTCTTT | CASSTRTAPKNTEAFF
. | TRBJ2-4 | TRBV2 | . | TGTGCCAGCACCCACCGGGGGGCTGGCAAAAACATTCAGTACTTC | CASTHRGAGKNIQYF
. | TRBJ2-1 | TRBV15 | . | TGTGCCACCAGCAGAGATCTGGACAAGAGCTCCTACAATGAGCAGTTCTTC | CATSRDLDKSSYNEQFF
. | TRBJ2-7 | TRBV4-2 | . | TGTGCCAGCAGCCAGCAGGCCGTAGCCTACGAGCAGTACTTC | CASSQQAVAYEQYF
TRBD1 | TRBJ1-4 | TRBV28 | many | TGTGCCAACAGAAAACAGGGGGCGGGAGAAAAACTGTTTTTT | CANRKQGAGEKLFF
TRBD1 | TRBJ2-7 | TRBV6-5 | . | TGTGCCAGCACCGAATACAGGGGATACTACGAGCAGTACTTC | CASTEYRGYYEQYF
TRBD1 | TRBJ2-3 | TRBV27 | . | TGTGCCAGCAGCCCCGCGGGACAGGTAATAGCCACGCAGTATTTT | CASSPAGQVIATQYF
. | TRBJ2-6 | TRBV6-6 | . | TGTGCCGTAGACTCTGGGGCCAACGTCCTGACTTTC | CAVDSGANVLTF
. | TRBJ1-5 | TRBV5-1 | . | TGCGCCAGCAGCTTGGGGGAGAGCAATCAGCCCCAGCATTTT | CASSLGESNQPQHF
. | TRBJ1-2 | TRBV28 | few | TGTGCCAGCAGTGACAGCAACTATGGCTACACCTTC | CASSDSNYGYTF
TRBD2 | TRBJ2-3 | TRBV5-1 | . | TGCGCCAGCAGCAAGCAAGCGGGGGGGTCAGATACGCAGTATTTT | CASSKQAGGSDTQYF
. | TRBJ2-1 | TRBV2 | . | TGTGCCAGCAGCATCTTACACACGGATGAGCAGTTCTTC | CASSILHTDEQFF
TRBD1 | TRBJ2-7 | TRBV4-1 | once | TGCGCCAGCAGCCACACGAAGACAGGGGCTCGGTCCTACGAGCAGTACTTC | CASSHTKTGARSYEQYF
TRBD1 | TRBJ1-2 | TRBV5-1 | . | TGCGCCAGCAGCCACCAGGGGGGAAACCCCTATGGCTACACCTTC | CASSHQGGNPYGYTF
. | TRBJ2-1 | TRBV9 | . | TGTGCCAGCAGCGTAGCGGCAGCCTACAATGAGCAGTTCTTC | CASSVAAAYNEQFF
. | TRBJ2-2 | TRBV19 | . | TGTGCCAGTAGTATAAAGGGGTCTTTAGAGAACGGGGAGCTGTTTTTT | CASSIKGSLENGELFF